This T cell receptor (beta chain) is from a study of control samples from healthy donors and cancer patients. V was pared by 0 bases and J by 2 bases, with 8 bases between. The germline gives CDR1 SGHAT, CDR2 FQNNGV. The CDR3 covers 15 residues. Sequenced by immunoSEQ multiplex PCR; TCRdb stores in-frame clones only, minus some. The sample lists tens of thousands of clones; less than 95% were seen once. The source is a man aged 30-40 years with colorectal cancer. Source material: PBMCs. The chain joins TRBV11-2 to TRBJ1-5, with unresolved D. This chain's CDR3 is CASSLDGRGNQPQHF. CDR3 sequence (DNA): TGTGCCAGCAGCTTAGATGGACGGGGCAATCAGCCCCAGCATTTT.